This T cell receptor beta chain appears in the sequencing data of a study of CD8+ T cells in alopecia areata. With respect to this clone: As yet, its antigen is unknown. The sample carries other DNA sequences with the same CDR3.

Extracted RNA was reverse transcribed into cDNA, the sequencing template. Sequencing used immunoSEQ multiplex PCR; TCRdb keeps in-frame clones, though not all of them. The table has around 190,000 clones, 45% to 75% seen once. Trimming took 0 bases from V and 8 from J, leaving 5 bases between them. The CDR3 is 12 residues long. Germline-derived CDR1 and CDR2 are SGHRS and YFSETQ. Regarding treatment: oral pan-JAK inhibitor, 5-10 mg twice daily. Study-wide points: It was observed that many expanded lesional clones persisted in scalp and blood during tofacitinib. Scalp sequencing also captures normal skin's resident alphabeta T cells.

The rearrangement joins TRBV5-1 to TRBJ2-2, with no clear D. This receptor was obtained from a human donor with alopecia areata. Material: CD4+ T cells sorted from blood, obtained at week 4, from a patient treated with tofacitinib. The CDR3 sequence: CASSLGAGELFF. The CDR3 coding sequence is TGCGCCAGCAGCTTGGGGGCAGGGGAGCTGTTTTTT.